This entry is about one TCR beta chain. Its specificity is unknown. Profiled with immunoSEQ multiplex PCR; TCRdb holds only in-frame clones, not every one. The table lists some 130,000 clones, around 90% of them singletons, with 5.5% to 6.5% in the top ten. The data belong to a study of T cell responses to AZD1222 COVID-19 vaccine. Looking at the study overall: Second doses were pooled across both intervals (about 4 or about 12 weeks). Study results and caveats: Rises in breadth and depth of Spike-specific TCRs came after two AZD1222 doses.

Germline assignment: CDR1 SGHNT and CDR2 YYREEE (reference sequence). The length of the CDR3 is 14 residues. The ends lost 7 bases at V and 4 bases at J; junction bases unmatched: 8. This chain uses TRBV5-4 with TRBJ2-5, with TRBD1 matching 9 bases. This sample comprised peripheral blood, obtained on day 0 of AZD1222 vaccination. The TCR was taken from an adult in good health. CDR3 sequence (DNA): TGTGCCAGCGGCGGACAGGGGAGGGGAGAGACCCAGTACTTC. This translates into CASGGQGRGETQYF.